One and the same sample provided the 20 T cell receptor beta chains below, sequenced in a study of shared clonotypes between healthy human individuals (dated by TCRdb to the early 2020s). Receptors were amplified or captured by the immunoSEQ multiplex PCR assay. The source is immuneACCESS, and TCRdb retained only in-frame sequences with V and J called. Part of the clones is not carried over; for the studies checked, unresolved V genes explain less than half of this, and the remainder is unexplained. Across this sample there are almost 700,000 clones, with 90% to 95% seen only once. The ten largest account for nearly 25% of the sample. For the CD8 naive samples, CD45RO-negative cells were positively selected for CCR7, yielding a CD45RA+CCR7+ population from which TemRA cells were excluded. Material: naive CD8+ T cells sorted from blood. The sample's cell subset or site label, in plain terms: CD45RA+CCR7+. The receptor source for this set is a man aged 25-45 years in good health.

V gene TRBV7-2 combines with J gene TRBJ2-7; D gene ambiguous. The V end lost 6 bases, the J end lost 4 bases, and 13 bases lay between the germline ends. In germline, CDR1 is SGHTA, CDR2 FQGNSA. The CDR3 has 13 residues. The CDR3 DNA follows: TGTGCCAGCAGTGATACTTGGGGTTACGAGCAGTACTTC. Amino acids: CASSDTWGYEQYF.

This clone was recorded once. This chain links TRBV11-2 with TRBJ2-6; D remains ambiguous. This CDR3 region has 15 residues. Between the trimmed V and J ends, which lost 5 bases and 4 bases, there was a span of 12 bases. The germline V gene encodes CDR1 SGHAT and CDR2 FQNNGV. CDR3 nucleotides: TGTGCCAGCAGCCCCCGGTGGGGAGGGGCCAACGTCCTGACTTTC. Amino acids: CASSPRWGGANVLTF.

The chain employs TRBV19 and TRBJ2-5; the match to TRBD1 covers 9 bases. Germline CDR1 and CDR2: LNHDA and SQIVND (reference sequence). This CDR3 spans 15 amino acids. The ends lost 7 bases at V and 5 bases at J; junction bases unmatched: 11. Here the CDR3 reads CASNGPGQGEETQYF. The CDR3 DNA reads TGTGCCAGTAACGGGCCGGGACAGGGCGAGGAGACCCAGTACTTC.

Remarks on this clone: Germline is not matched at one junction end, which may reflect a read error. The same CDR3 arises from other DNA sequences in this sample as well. CDR3 sequence: CASSPSLIAKNIQYF. CDR3 DNA: TGTGCCAGCAGCCCAAGTCTGATAGCCAAAAACATTCAGTATTTC. The chain carries TRBV11-2 and TRBJ2-4; D call uncertain. The CDR3 is made up of 15 amino acids. Per the germline V gene, CDR1 is SGHAT and CDR2 is FQNNGV.

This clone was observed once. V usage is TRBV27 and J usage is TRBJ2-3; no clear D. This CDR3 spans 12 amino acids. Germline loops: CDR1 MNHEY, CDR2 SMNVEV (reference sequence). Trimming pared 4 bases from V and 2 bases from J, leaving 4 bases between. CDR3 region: CASSYNTDTQYF. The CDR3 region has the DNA TGTGCCAGCAGTTATAACACAGATACGCAGTATTTT.

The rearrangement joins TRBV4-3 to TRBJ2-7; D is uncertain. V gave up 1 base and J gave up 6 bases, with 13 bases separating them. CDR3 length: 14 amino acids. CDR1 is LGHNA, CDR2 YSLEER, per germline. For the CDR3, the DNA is TGCGCCAGCAGCCAAGGGGTTTGGGGTTCCGAGCAGTACTTC. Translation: CASSQGVWGSEQYF.

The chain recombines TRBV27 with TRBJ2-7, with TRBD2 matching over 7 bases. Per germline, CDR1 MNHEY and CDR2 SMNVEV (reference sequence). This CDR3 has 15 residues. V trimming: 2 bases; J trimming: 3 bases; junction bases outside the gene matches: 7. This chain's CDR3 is CASSLRASGGYEQYF. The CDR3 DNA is TGTGCCAGCAGTTTAAGGGCTAGCGGTGGCTACGAGCAGTACTTC.

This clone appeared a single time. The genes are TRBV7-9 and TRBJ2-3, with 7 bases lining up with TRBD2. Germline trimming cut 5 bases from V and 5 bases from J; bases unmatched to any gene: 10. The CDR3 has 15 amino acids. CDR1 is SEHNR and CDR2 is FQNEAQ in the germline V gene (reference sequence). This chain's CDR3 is CASSHLADDEDTQYF. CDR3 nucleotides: TGTGCCAGCAGCCACCTAGCGGACGATGAAGATACGCAGTATTTT.

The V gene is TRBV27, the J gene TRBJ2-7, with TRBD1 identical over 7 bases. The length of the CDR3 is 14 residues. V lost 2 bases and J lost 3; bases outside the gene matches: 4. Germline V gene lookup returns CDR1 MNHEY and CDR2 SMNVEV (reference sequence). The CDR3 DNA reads TGTGCCAGCAGTTTAGGTTGGACAGGCTACGAGCAGTACTTC. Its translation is CASSLGWTGYEQYF.

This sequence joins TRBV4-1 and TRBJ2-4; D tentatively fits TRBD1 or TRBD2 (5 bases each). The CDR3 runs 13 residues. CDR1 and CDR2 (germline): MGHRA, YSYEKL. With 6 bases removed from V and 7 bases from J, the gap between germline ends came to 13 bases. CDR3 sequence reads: CASSSRGENIQYF. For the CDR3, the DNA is TGCGCCAGCAGTTCTCGAGGGGAGAACATTCAGTACTTC.

CDR3 loop: CASSESGGVIYEQYF. In DNA, the CDR3 is TGTGCCAGCAGTGAAAGTGGAGGGGTCATCTACGAGCAGTACTTC. The V and J genes are TRBV2 and TRBJ2-7, with D possibly being TRBD2 (6 bases). From germline, CDR1 is SNHLY and CDR2 FYNNEI. The germline V and J ends were trimmed by 2 bases and 3 bases, with 14 bases remaining between them. This CDR3 spans 15 amino acids.

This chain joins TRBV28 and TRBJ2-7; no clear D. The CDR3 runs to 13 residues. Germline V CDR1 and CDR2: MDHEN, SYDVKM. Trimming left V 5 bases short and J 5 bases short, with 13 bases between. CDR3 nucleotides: TGTGCCAGCAGTCCCCCCCGGTTGCACGAGCAGTACTTC. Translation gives CASSPPRLHEQYF.

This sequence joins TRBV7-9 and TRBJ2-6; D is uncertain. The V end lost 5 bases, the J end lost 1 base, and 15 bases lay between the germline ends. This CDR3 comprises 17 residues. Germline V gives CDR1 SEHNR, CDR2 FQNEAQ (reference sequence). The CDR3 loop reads CASSHRHQGSGANVLTF. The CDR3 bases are TGTGCCAGCAGCCACCGACATCAAGGGTCTGGGGCCAACGTCCTGACTTTC.

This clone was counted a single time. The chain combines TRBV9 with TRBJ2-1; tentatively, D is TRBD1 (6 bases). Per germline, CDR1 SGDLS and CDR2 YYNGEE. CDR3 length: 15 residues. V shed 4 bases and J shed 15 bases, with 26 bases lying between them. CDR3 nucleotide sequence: TGTGCCAGCAGCAGCCAGACAGGAATCGGACCCGCGGTGTTCTTC. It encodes CASSSQTGIGPAVFF.

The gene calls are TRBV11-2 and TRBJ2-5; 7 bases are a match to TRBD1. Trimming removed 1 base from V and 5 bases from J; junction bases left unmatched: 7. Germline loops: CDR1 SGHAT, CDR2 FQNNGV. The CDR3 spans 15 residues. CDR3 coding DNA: TGTGCCAGCAGCTTAGGGACAGGACATAGGGAGACCCAGTACTTC. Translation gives CASSLGTGHRETQYF.

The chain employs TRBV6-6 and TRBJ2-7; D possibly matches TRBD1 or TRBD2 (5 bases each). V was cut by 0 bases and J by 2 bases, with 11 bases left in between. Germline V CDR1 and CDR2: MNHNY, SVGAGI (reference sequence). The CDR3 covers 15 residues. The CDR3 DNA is TGTGCCAGCAGTTACTCCGGGACGGCGACCTACGAGCAGTACTTC. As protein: CASSYSGTATYEQYF.

The CDR3 region has the DNA TGTGCCTGGAACCGGGACAGCGGGCAGCCCCAGCATTTT. Translation gives CAWNRDSGQPQHF. The V gene is TRBV30, the J gene TRBJ1-5; TRBD1 aligns across 7 bases. This CDR3 region has 13 residues. Germline V gene data show CDR1 as GTSNPN and CDR2 as SVGIG (reference sequence). The J segment lost 7 bases and the V segment lost 4 bases, leaving 7 bases of the junction unmatched.

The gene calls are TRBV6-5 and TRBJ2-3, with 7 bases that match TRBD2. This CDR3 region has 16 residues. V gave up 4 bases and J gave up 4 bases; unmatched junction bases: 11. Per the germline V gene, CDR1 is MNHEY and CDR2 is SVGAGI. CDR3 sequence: CASSSAAGISSDTQYF. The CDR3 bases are TGTGCCAGCAGTTCAGCAGCGGGGATAAGCTCAGATACGCAGTATTTT.

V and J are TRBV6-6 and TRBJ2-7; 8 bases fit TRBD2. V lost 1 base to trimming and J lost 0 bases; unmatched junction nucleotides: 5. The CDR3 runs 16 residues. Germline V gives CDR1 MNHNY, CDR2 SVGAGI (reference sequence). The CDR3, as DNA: TGTGCCAGCAGTTACTACCGACTAGCGAGCTCCTACGAGCAGTACTTC. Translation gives CASSYYRLASSYEQYF.

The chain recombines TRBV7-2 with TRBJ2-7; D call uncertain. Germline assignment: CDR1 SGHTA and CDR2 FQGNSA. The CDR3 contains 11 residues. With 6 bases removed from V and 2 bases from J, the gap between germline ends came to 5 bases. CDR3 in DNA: TGTGCCAGCAGGACAACCTACGAGCAGTACTTC. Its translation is CASRTTYEQYF.